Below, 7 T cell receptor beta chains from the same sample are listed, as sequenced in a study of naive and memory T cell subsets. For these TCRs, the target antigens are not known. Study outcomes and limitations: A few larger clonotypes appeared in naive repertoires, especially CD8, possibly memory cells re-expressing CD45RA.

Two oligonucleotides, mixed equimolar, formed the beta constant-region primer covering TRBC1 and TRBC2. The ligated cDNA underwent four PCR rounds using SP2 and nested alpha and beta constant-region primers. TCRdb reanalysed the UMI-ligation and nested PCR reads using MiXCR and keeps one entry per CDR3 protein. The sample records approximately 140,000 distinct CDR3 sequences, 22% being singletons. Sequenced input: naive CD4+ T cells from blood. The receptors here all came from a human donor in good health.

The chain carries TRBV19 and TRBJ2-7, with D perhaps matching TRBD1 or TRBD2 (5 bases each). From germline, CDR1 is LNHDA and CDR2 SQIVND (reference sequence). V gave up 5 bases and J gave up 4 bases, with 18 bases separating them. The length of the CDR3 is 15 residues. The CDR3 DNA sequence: TGTGCCAGTAGTCCCGGTCAGGGAAGGACTTACGAGCAGTACTTC. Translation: CASSPGQGRTYEQYF.

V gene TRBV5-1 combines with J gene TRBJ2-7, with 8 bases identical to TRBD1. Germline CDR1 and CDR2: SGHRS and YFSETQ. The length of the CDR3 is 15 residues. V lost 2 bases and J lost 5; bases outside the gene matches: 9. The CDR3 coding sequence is TGCGCCAGCAGCTTTAATATCAGGGGGCTGGACGAGCAGTACTTC. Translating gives CASSFNIRGLDEQYF.

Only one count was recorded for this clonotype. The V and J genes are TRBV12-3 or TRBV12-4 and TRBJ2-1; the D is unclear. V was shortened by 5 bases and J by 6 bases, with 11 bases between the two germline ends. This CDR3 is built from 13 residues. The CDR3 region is CASSPSHTNEQFF. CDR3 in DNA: TGTGCCAGCAGTCCCTCCCATACCAATGAGCAGTTCTTC.

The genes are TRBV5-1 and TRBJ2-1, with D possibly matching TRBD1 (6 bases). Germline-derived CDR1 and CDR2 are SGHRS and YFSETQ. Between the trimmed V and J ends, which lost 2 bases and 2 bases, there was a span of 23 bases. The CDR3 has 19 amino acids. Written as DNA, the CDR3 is TGCGCCAGCAGCTTTGGCCGATCACAGGGAATTCCCACCTACAATGAGCAGTTCTTC. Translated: CASSFGRSQGIPTYNEQFF. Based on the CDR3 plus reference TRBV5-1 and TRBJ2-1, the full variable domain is KAGVTQTPRYLIKTRGQQVTLSCSPISGHRSVSWYQQTPGQGLQFLFEYFSETQRNKGNFPGRFSGRQFSNSRSEMNVSTLELGDSALYLCASSFGRSQGIPTYNEQFFGPGTRLTVL.

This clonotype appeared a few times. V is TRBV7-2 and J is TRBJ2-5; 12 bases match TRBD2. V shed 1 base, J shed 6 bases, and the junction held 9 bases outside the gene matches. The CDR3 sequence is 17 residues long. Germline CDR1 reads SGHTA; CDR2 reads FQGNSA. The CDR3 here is CASSLGPSGRALKTQYF. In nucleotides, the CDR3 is TGTGCCAGCAGCTTAGGGCCTAGCGGGAGGGCCCTCAAGACCCAGTACTTC.

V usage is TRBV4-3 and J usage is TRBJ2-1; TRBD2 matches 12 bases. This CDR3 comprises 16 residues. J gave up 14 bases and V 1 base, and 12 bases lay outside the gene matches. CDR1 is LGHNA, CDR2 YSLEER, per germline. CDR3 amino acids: CASSQGRRLAGEWKFF. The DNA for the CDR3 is TGCGCCAGCAGCCAAGGACGGAGACTAGCGGGAGAATGGAAGTTCTTC.

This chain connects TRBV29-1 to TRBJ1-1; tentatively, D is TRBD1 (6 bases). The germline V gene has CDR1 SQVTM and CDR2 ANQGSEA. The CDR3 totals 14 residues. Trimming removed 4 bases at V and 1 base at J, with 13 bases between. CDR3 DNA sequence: TGCAGCGTTGGGACCAGGGGTCGGAACACTGAAGCTTTCTTT. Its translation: CSVGTRGRNTEAFF.